What follows are 28 T cell receptor beta chains derived from one specimen sequenced in a study of T-cell reconstitution after alpha-beta-depleted transplantation in children. Preparing the TCRbeta library involved the use of unique molecular identifiers. In TCRdb, the PCR reads were re-called with MiXCR into one record per CDR3 protein. The sample has around 190,000 distinct CDR3 sequences, under 8.5% seen once. The sequencing here drew on PBMCs, taken before TCRalphabeta/CD19-depleted stem cell transplant. These receptors all stem from a boy aged 2 to 10 with acute lymphoblastic leukemia, due to receive a stem cell transplant.

This clonotype was seen repeatedly, ten times or more. The chain links TRBV12-3 or TRBV12-4 to TRBJ1-2; TRBD1 might be the D (5 bases). This CDR3 contains 14 residues. V was shortened by 3 bases and J by 4 bases, with 12 bases between the two germline ends. In DNA form, the CDR3 reads TGTGCCAGCAGTTTCCGGGGCGCGGGCTATGGCTACACCTTC. This encodes CASSFRGAGYGYTF.

Points on this clonotype: A clone one base away is much larger, so this may be a read error. The conserved closing phenylalanine or tryptophan is absent in this CDR3, likely reflecting a read error. The chain has TRBV29-1 and TRBJ1-2, with 8 bases that match TRBD1. The germline CDR1 and CDR2 sequences are SQVTM and ANQGSEA. This CDR3 region has 13 residues. Losses at the gene ends were 3 bases for V and 6 bases for J; bases not matched to a gene: 6. The CDR3 coding sequence is TGCAGCGTTGACAAGGACAGGGCGGATGGCTACACCTGC. Translating gives CSVDKDRADGYTC.

The chain joins TRBV5-1 to TRBJ2-5; the D is unclear. Germline V CDR1 and CDR2: SGHRS, YFSETQ. Trimming removed 4 bases from V and 5 bases from J, with 12 bases in between. There are 13 residues in the CDR3. CDR3 loop: CASSRAPPETQYF. CDR3 coding DNA: TGCGCCAGCAGCAGGGCGCCCCCGGAGACCCAGTACTTC.

This clonotype appeared many times. The J gene is TRBJ2-1, the V gene TRBV12-3 or TRBV12-4, with TRBD2 identical over 7 bases. The CDR3 covers 14 residues. V lost 6 bases, J lost 4 bases, and 6 bases stayed unmatched. CDR3 nucleotide sequence: TGTGCCAGCAGGAAACGACTAGCTTACAATGAGCAGTTCTTC. It translates to CASRKRLAYNEQFF.

This clonotype was picked up a small number of times. This chain joins TRBV7-9 and TRBJ2-7, with D perhaps matching TRBD1 (6 bases). Germline lookup yields CDR1 SEHNR and CDR2 FQNEAQ (reference sequence). Trimming removed 5 bases at V and 5 bases at J, with 10 bases between. The length of the CDR3 is 12 residues. The CDR3 loop reads CASSLEGDEQYF. The CDR3 DNA reads as TGTGCCAGCAGCCTCGAGGGGGACGAGCAGTACTTC.

The J gene is TRBJ2-3, the V gene TRBV4-3, with TRBD1 matching 7 bases. This CDR3 spans 17 amino acids. V trimming: 0 bases; J trimming: 0 bases; junction bases outside the gene matches: 6. Germline values: CDR1 LGHNA, CDR2 YSLEER. CDR3 sequence reads: CASSQDQTGYSTDTQYF. CDR3 nucleotides: TGCGCCAGCAGCCAAGATCAGACAGGGTACAGCACAGATACGCAGTATTTT.

There are a few counts of this clonotype. The chain uses TRBV5-1 and TRBJ1-2; no clear D. Germline CDR1 reads SGHRS; CDR2 reads YFSETQ. V dropped 3 bases and J dropped 0 bases, with 12 bases sitting between them. The CDR3 extends over 15 amino acids. CDR3 nucleotides: TGCGCCAGCAGCTCATCAGAAACGACTAACTATGGCTACACCTTC. It is translated as CASSSSETTNYGYTF.

This clonotype was recorded at least ten times. The chain couples TRBV20-1 to TRBJ2-7, with 7 bases lining up with TRBD2. CDR3 size: 16 residues. With 0 bases clipped from V and 1 base from J, the junction kept 9 bases outside the gene matches. The germline gives CDR1 DFQATT, CDR2 SNEGSKA (reference sequence). The CDR3 is CSARERLRTSSYEQYF. The CDR3 bases are TGCAGTGCTAGAGAGAGGTTAAGGACTAGTTCCTACGAGCAGTACTTC.

This clonotype was observed many times. V is TRBV11-2 and J is TRBJ2-3, with a possible D match to TRBD1 (5 bases). Trimming took 2 bases from V and 0 from J, leaving 12 bases between them. The germline V gene encodes CDR1 SGHAT and CDR2 FQNNGV. CDR3 length: 16 amino acids. CDR3 nucleotide sequence: TGTGCCAGCAGCTTATACCGGACATTTAGCACAGATACGCAGTATTTT. This encodes CASSLYRTFSTDTQYF.

This clonotype was seen many times. The chain couples TRBV5-1 to TRBJ2-7; 8 bases line up with TRBD2. The CDR3 contains 14 residues. Germline V gene sequence: CDR1 SGHRS, CDR2 YFSETQ. Trimming cost V 0 bases and J 5 bases; bases outside gene matches: 4. CDR3 DNA sequence: TGCGCCAGCAGCTTGGCCGGGGGGGACGACGAGCAGTACTTC. Its protein is CASSLAGGDDEQYF.

This clonotype was seen more than once but under ten times. The chain recombines TRBV7-8 with TRBJ1-5; 9 bases match TRBD1. Germline V CDR1 and CDR2: SGHVS, FQNEAQ. V lost 2 bases and J lost 7; bases outside the gene matches: 15. This CDR3 is built from 18 residues. The CDR3 loop reads CASSLLEPGQGFWQPQHF. CDR3 sequence (DNA): TGTGCCAGCAGCTTATTGGAACCGGGACAGGGTTTTTGGCAGCCCCAGCATTTT. The full variable domain, its missing parts supplied by reference TRBV7-8 and TRBJ1-5, is GAGVSQSPRYKVAKRGQDVALRCDPISGHVSLFWYQQALGQGPEFLTYFQNEAQLDKSGLPSDRFFAERPEGSVSTLKIQRTQQEDSAVYLCASSLLEPGQGFWQPQHFGDGTRLSIL.

This clonotype was seen more than once but under ten times. The chain is built from TRBV3-1 and TRBJ2-3; perhaps TRBD2 as D (6 bases). V gave up 6 bases and J gave up 4 bases, with 14 bases separating them. The germline V gene encodes CDR1 LGHDT and CDR2 YNNKEL (reference sequence). The length of the CDR3 is 14 residues. The CDR3 sequence: CASSQQTSSDTQYF. CDR3 DNA: TGTGCCAGCAGTCAACAAACTAGCTCAGATACGCAGTATTTT.

This clonotype was counted at least ten times. The CDR3 is CASRAVTDSYEQYF. In DNA, the CDR3 is TGCGCCAGCAGGGCAGTGACAGACTCCTACGAGCAGTACTTC. The chain has TRBV5-1 and TRBJ2-7, with D perhaps TRBD1 (5 bases). Trimming shortened V by 5 bases and J by 0 bases, and 12 bases separated the two germline ends. Germline values: CDR1 SGHRS, CDR2 YFSETQ. The CDR3 runs 14 residues.

This clonotype appeared many times. This chain joins TRBV7-2 and TRBJ2-3, with 12 nucleotides matching TRBD1. Germline CDR1 is SGHTA and CDR2 is FQGNSA. V shed 6 bases, J shed 8 bases, and the junction held 9 bases outside the gene matches. The CDR3 runs 15 residues. The CDR3 coding sequence is TGTGCCAGCAGTTCGGGACAGGGGGCAGCGGGTACGCAGTATTTT. It is translated as CASSSGQGAAGTQYF.

This clonotype was counted between two and nine times. The rearrangement links TRBV29-1 to TRBJ1-2; no definite D call. Trimming cost V 6 bases and J 0 bases, with 5 bases left between them. Germline assignment: CDR1 SQVTM and CDR2 ANQGSEA. This CDR3 region has 11 residues. This chain's CDR3 is CSVGTNYGYTF. The CDR3 bases are TGCAGCGTCGGGACTAACTATGGCTACACCTTC.

This clonotype was picked up a small number of times. The J gene is TRBJ2-7, the V gene TRBV30, with TRBD2 matching 9 bases. CDR3 length: 13 residues. The ends lost 3 bases at V and 6 bases at J; junction bases unmatched: 6. Germline V gene data show CDR1 as GTSNPN and CDR2 as SVGIG (reference sequence). The CDR3: CAWSKAGGVEQYF. The CDR3 nucleotides read TGTGCCTGGAGCAAAGCGGGGGGAGTCGAGCAGTACTTC. The complete variable domain, with remaining parts taken from reference TRBV30 and TRBJ2-7, reads SQTIHQWPATLVQPVGSPLSLECTVEGTSNPNLYWYRQAAGRGLQLLFYSVGIGQISSEVPQNLSASRPQDRQFILSSKKLLLSDSGFYLCAWSKAGGVEQYFGPGTRLTVT.

This sequence joins TRBV6-1 and TRBJ2-4, with 14 bases matching TRBD2. The CDR3 sequence is 17 residues long. Germline CDR1 is MNHNS and CDR2 is SASEGT. The junction had 12 bases not matched to a gene; V was cut back by 7 bases and J by 7 bases. CDR3 coding DNA: TGTGCCAGCACCGAAGGACTAGCGGGAGGTTCAGGGAACATTCAGTACTTC. This gives the protein CASTEGLAGGSGNIQYF.

This clonotype has at least ten counts. V is TRBV20-1 and J is TRBJ2-7, with 11 bases fitting TRBD1. Germline CDR1 reads DFQATT; CDR2 reads SNEGSKA (reference sequence). The CDR3 length is 15 residues. V lost 6 bases to trimming and J lost 7 bases; unmatched junction nucleotides: 14. Here the CDR3 DNA reads TGCAGTGCCTTGAACCCGGGACAGGGGGGTTATGAGCAGTACTTC. Its protein product is CSALNPGQGGYEQYF.

This clonotype was detected ten times or more. The J gene is TRBJ2-1, the V gene TRBV6-6; 9 bases are a match to TRBD2. CDR1 is MNHNY, CDR2 SVGAGI, per germline (reference sequence). The length of the CDR3 is 11 residues. The V segment lost 4 bases and the J segment 14 bases; nucleotides outside the gene matches: 3. DNA of the CDR3: TGTGCCAGCAGTTCTAGCGGGGTAGAGTTCTTC. This translates into CASSSSGVEFF.

This clonotype was seen repeatedly, ten times or more. This sequence joins TRBV12-3 or TRBV12-4 and TRBJ2-1; D ambiguous. Trimming cost V 5 bases and J 7 bases, with 12 bases left between them. CDR3 length: 13 amino acids. CDR3 coding DNA: TGTGCCAGCAGTACCGGACCCAAAAATGAGCAGTTCTTC. This gives the protein CASSTGPKNEQFF.

This clonotype was counted at least ten times. The CDR3 region has the DNA TGCAGTGCTAGCGCAACCCTCAGGACAGATACGCAGTATTTT. Translating it yields CSASATLRTDTQYF. The rearrangement links TRBV20-1 to TRBJ2-3; no firm D call. The CDR3 runs 14 residues. Per germline, CDR1 DFQATT and CDR2 SNEGSKA (reference sequence). V was pared by 3 bases and J by 3 bases, with 13 bases between.

This clonotype was seen repeatedly, ten times or more. The chain combines TRBV29-1 with TRBJ2-3, with 7 bases fitting TRBD1. This CDR3 spans 14 amino acids. Germline V gene sequence: CDR1 SQVTM, CDR2 ANQGSEA. Trimming at V came to 0 bases and at J to 6 bases, leaving 6 bases not matched to a gene. CDR3 protein: CSVEDRTGTDTQYF. The CDR3 DNA sequence: TGCAGCGTTGAAGATCGGACAGGTACCGATACGCAGTATTTT.

This clonotype was seen many times. V and J are TRBV6-5 and TRBJ1-1, with TRBD1 matching 8 bases. This CDR3 comprises 12 residues. The germline V gene has CDR1 MNHEY and CDR2 SVGAGI. After removal of 6 bases from V and 8 bases from J, the junction contained 5 bases not matched to a gene. CDR3 sequence (DNA): TGTGCCAGCAGCTCCGGACAGGGAGAAGCTTTCTTT. It yields the protein CASSSGQGEAFF.

This clonotype was counted at least ten times. The rearrangement joins TRBV7-8 to TRBJ2-1, with D perhaps TRBD2 (6 bases). Looked up from germline, CDR1 is SGHVS and CDR2 is FQNEAQ. The length of the CDR3 is 15 residues. Deletions cut 4 bases from V and 5 bases from J, with 15 bases between. CDR3 in amino acids: CASSSTDGSHNEQFF. For the CDR3, the DNA is TGTGCCAGCAGCTCCACGGACGGGAGCCACAATGAGCAGTTCTTC.

This clonotype was seen a few times. V gene TRBV6-5 combines with J gene TRBJ2-5, with D unresolved. This CDR3 contains 15 residues. The V end was cut by 5 bases, the J end by 4 bases, with 17 bases between. The germline V gene has CDR1 MNHEY and CDR2 SVGAGI. The CDR3 DNA sequence: TGTGCCAGCAGTCCTACTCCCGACCGAACAGAGACCCAGTACTTC. This translates into CASSPTPDRTETQYF.

This clonotype was recorded a few times. V and J are TRBV5-4 and TRBJ2-5; TRBD2 matches 8 bases. V was pared by 3 bases and J by 5 bases, with 21 bases of the junction left unmatched. This CDR3 spans 19 amino acids. Germline CDR1 is SGHNT and CDR2 is YYREEE (reference sequence). The CDR3 protein is CASSYVTSAGEGSGETQYF. The CDR3 DNA reads TGTGCCAGCAGCTATGTTACGTCAGCGGGAGAGGGGTCGGGGGAGACCCAGTACTTC.

In this sample, this clonotype turned up many times. The chain joins TRBV12-3 or TRBV12-4 to TRBJ2-1; 9 bases match TRBD1. The CDR3 runs 16 residues. Losses at the gene ends were 6 bases for V and 2 bases for J; bases not matched to a gene: 8. CDR3 in DNA: TGTGCCAGCAGCGCCGGGACAGGGAGGCCCTACAATGAGCAGTTCTTC. Translation gives CASSAGTGRPYNEQFF.

The chain combines TRBV20-1 with TRBJ2-5; weak D call: TRBD1 (6 bases). The CDR3 sequence is 15 residues long. V was shortened by 8 bases and J by 2 bases, with 21 bases between the two germline ends. The germline V gene encodes CDR1 DFQATT and CDR2 SNEGSKA (reference sequence). This chain's CDR3 is CSLEMRTAPQETQYF. In nucleotides, the CDR3 is TGCAGTCTAGAGATGAGGACAGCTCCACAAGAGACCCAGTACTTC.